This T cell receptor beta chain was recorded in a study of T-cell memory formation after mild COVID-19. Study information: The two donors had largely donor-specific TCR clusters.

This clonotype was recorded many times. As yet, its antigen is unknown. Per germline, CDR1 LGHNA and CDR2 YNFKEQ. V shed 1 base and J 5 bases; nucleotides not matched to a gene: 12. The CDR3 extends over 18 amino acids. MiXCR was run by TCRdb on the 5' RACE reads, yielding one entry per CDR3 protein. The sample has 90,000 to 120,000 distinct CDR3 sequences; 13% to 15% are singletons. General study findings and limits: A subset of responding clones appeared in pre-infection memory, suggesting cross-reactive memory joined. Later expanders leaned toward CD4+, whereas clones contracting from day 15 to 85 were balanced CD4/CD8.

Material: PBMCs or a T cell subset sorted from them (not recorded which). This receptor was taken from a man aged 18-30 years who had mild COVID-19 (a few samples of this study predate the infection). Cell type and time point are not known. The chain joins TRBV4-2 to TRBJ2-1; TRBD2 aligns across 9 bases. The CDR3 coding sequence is TGTGCCAGCAGCCAAGCAGTAGGAATAGCGGGGGAAGACAATGAGCAGTTCTTC. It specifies CASSQAVGIAGEDNEQFF.